This passage covers 27 T cell receptor beta chains from one sample sequenced in a study of blood T cell repertoires in COVID-19 (TCRdb year 2020). The library was prepared using the immunoSEQ multiplex PCR assay. In TCRdb, the immuneACCESS table is reduced to in-frame sequences with V and J assigned. These tables do not hold every clone; where another copy was compared, an unresolved V gene accounts for under half, and the others remain unexplained. A total of about 370,000 clones appear in this sample, 85% to 90% of them only once. The top ten clonotypes cover approximately 1% of the sample. Sequencing was carried out using PBMCs or T cells enriched from blood (not recorded which). Source of these receptors: a man between 18 and 29 years old who had recovered from COVID-19.

The CDR3 reads CASSSQLSSREQYF. In DNA form, the CDR3 reads TGTGCCAGCAGCTCACAACTCTCTAGTCGCGAGCAGTACTTC. The J gene is TRBJ2-7, the V gene TRBV5-4, with unresolved D. The CDR3 has 14 amino acids. CDR1 and CDR2 from the germline V gene are SGHNT and YYREEE (reference sequence). The V gene lost 3 bases and the J gene lost 6 bases, with 16 bases spanning the gap. The full variable domain, in which reference TRBV5-4 and TRBJ2-7 provide the parts outside the CDR3, is ETGVTQSPTHLIKTRGQQVTLRCSSQSGHNTVSWYQQALGQGPQFIFQYYREEENGRGNFPPRFSGLQFPNYSSELNVNALELDDSALYLCASSSQLSSREQYFGPGTRLTVT.

The chain uses TRBV7-9 and TRBJ1-2, with D hard to call. This CDR3 is 15 amino acids long. Germline lookup yields CDR1 SEHNR and CDR2 FQNEAQ (reference sequence). The germline V and J ends were trimmed by 3 bases and 5 bases, with 16 bases remaining between them. CDR3 in DNA: TGTGCCAGCAGCTTTGGGAGGGCGGTACCTTATGGCTACACCTTC. Its protein is CASSFGRAVPYGYTF.

V usage is TRBV19 and J usage is TRBJ2-6, with D unresolved. CDR1 and CDR2 (germline): LNHDA, SQIVND (reference sequence). Trimming left V 1 base short and J 1 base short, with 5 bases between. This CDR3 contains 15 residues. The CDR3 coding sequence is TGTGCCAGTAGTATAGGACAATCTGGGGCCAACGTCCTGACTTTC. This sequence encodes CASSIGQSGANVLTF.

The chain links TRBV6-5 to TRBJ1-4, with a possible D match to TRBD1 (6 bases). Per the germline V gene, CDR1 is MNHEY and CDR2 is SVGAGI. V lost 6 bases and J 10 bases, leaving 12 bases between the germline ends. The CDR3 contains 12 residues. The CDR3 DNA sequence: TGTGCCAGCAGCCGGGACATCGGAAAACTGTTTTTT. It codes for CASSRDIGKLFF.

The gene calls are TRBV28 and TRBJ1-1; 8 bases are a match to TRBD1. V lost 5 bases to trimming and J lost 8 bases; unmatched junction nucleotides: 7. Germline loops: CDR1 MDHEN, CDR2 SYDVKM. The CDR3 runs to 13 residues. CDR3 loop: CASSPGTGLEAFF. In nucleotides, the CDR3 is TGTGCCAGCAGTCCCGGGACAGGCCTCGAAGCTTTCTTT.

This sequence joins TRBV7-9 and TRBJ1-1; TRBD1 might be the D (6 bases). CDR1 and CDR2 from the germline V gene are SEHNR and FQNEAQ (reference sequence). Trimming cost V 5 bases and J 6 bases, with 25 bases left between them. The CDR3 length is 17 residues. The CDR3 region is CASSPGVGQGLLAEAFF. In DNA form, the CDR3 reads TGTGCCAGCAGCCCCGGAGTGGGTCAGGGGTTATTGGCTGAAGCTTTCTTT.

This rearrangement joins TRBV5-1 to TRBJ1-1; possible D gene TRBD1, 5 bases. The CDR3 is made up of 15 amino acids. Germline-derived CDR1 and CDR2 are SGHRS and YFSETQ. The V end was cut by 0 bases, the J end by 0 bases, with 9 bases between. The CDR3 is CASSLDAGMNTEAFF. CDR3 in DNA: TGCGCCAGCAGCTTGGACGCAGGGATGAACACTGAAGCTTTCTTT.

V usage is TRBV9 and J usage is TRBJ2-1; 9 bases fit TRBD1. The CDR3 loop spans 16 amino acids. Germline-derived CDR1 and CDR2 are SGDLS and YYNGEE. The trim removed 2 bases at V and 7 bases at J, leaving 10 bases unmatched. In DNA, the CDR3 is TGTGCCAGCAGCGTCACGGGACAGGGTGGTTTGAATGAGCAGTTCTTC. It yields the protein CASSVTGQGGLNEQFF.

The V gene is TRBV6-5, the J gene TRBJ2-7; TRBD2 might be the D (5 bases). The CDR3 loop spans 15 amino acids. The germline V gene encodes CDR1 MNHEY and CDR2 SVGAGI. V was cut by 2 bases and J by 4 bases, with 15 bases left in between. This chain's CDR3 is CASSYGVGRGYEQYF. The CDR3 DNA is TGTGCCAGCAGTTACGGTGTGGGAAGAGGGTACGAGCAGTACTTC.

The J gene is TRBJ1-5, the V gene TRBV7-8; 10 nucleotides align to TRBD1. The CDR3 runs 16 residues. V dropped 4 bases and J dropped 3; count of bases not matched to a gene: 6. The germline CDR1 and CDR2 sequences are SGHVS and FQNEAQ. The CDR3 loop is CASSSGQGGNNQPQHF. The CDR3 nucleotides are TGTGCCAGCAGCTCAGGACAGGGGGGGAACAATCAGCCCCAGCATTTT.

The V call is TRBV10-1, the J call TRBJ2-1; TRBD1 matches at 9 bases. The ends lost 6 bases at V and 8 bases at J; junction bases unmatched: 5. Germline CDR1 is WNHNN and CDR2 is SYGVQD (reference sequence). The CDR3 is made up of 13 amino acids. CDR3 amino acids: CASSRDRAHEQFF. DNA for the CDR3: TGCGCCAGCAGCCGGGACAGGGCCCATGAGCAGTTCTTC.

The chain employs TRBV28 and TRBJ1-2, with 8 bases fitting TRBD1. This CDR3 spans 14 amino acids. Germline V lookup: CDR1 MDHEN, CDR2 SYDVKM. Unmatched junction bases numbered 8, after V lost 5 bases and J lost 6 bases. This CDR3 is CASSPDRGGDGYTF. CDR3 nucleotide sequence: TGTGCCAGCAGTCCCGACAGGGGAGGGGATGGCTACACCTTC.

The chain is built from TRBV7-8 and TRBJ2-1, with 10 bases matching TRBD2. The CDR3 contains 15 residues. Germline trimming cut 5 bases from V and 4 bases from J; bases unmatched to any gene: 5. Germline CDR1 and CDR2: SGHVS and FQNEAQ. The CDR3 region has the DNA TGTGCCAGCAGCCCCCCAGCGGGGGGGTACAATGAGCAGTTCTTC. Amino acid sequence: CASSPPAGGYNEQFF.

The chain uses TRBV7-9 and TRBJ2-6, with 12 positions matching TRBD1. V gave up 5 bases and J gave up 4 bases; unmatched junction bases: 3. CDR1 SEHNR and CDR2 FQNEAQ come from the germline V gene (reference sequence). The CDR3 has 16 amino acids. The CDR3 nucleotides read TGTGCCAGCAGCGCGGGACAGGGGGCAGGGGCCAACGTCCTGACTTTC. It encodes CASSAGQGAGANVLTF.

For this clone: Other nucleotide sequences in the sample specify the same CDR3. V and J are TRBV15 and TRBJ1-6; TRBD1 matches 9 bases. V was pared by 3 bases and J by 7 bases, with 1 base of the junction left unmatched. The germline gives CDR1 LNHNV, CDR2 YYDKDF (reference sequence). The CDR3 is 14 amino acids. Here the CDR3 reads CATSRGQGNSPLHF. The CDR3 nucleotides are TGTGCCACCAGCAGGGGACAGGGAAATTCACCCCTCCACTTT.

The CDR3 spells CASSLVPEGQYF. DNA for the CDR3: TGTGCCAGCAGCTTAGTACCGGAGGGGCAGTATTTT. The rearrangement links TRBV13 to TRBJ2-3; TRBD2 might be the D (6 bases). CDR1 is PRHDT, CDR2 FYEKMQ, per germline (reference sequence). Trimming stripped 1 base from V and 11 bases from J, with 10 bases between. The CDR3 length is 12 residues.

The chain links TRBV18 to TRBJ2-3; 9 nucleotides match TRBD2. The CDR3 length is 16 residues. CDR1 is KGHSH, CDR2 LQKENI, per germline. With 3 bases clipped from V and 5 bases from J, the junction kept 9 bases outside the gene matches. CDR3 amino acids: CASSPLGGGALDTQYF. CDR3 coding DNA: TGTGCCAGCTCACCTCTTGGCGGGGGGGCCTTAGATACGCAGTATTTT.

This clone was counted a few times. The chain uses TRBV29-1 and TRBJ2-5; a weak D match, TRBD1 (6 bases). The CDR3 is 13 amino acids. Germline V lookup: CDR1 SQVTM, CDR2 ANQGSEA. The V and J ends lost 6 bases and 5 bases respectively, with 16 bases between them. The CDR3 loop is CSVAGTPRETQYF. The DNA of the CDR3 is TGCAGCGTCGCCGGGACACCCAGGGAGACCCAGTACTTC. Using reference TRBV29-1 and TRBJ2-5 for the parts outside the CDR3, the full variable domain is SAVISQKPSRDICQRGTSLTIQCQVDSQVTMMFWYRQQPGQSLTLIATANQGSEATYESGFVIDKFPISRPNLTFSTLTVSNMSPEDSSIYLCSVAGTPRETQYFGPGTRLLVL.

V gene TRBV9 combines with J gene TRBJ2-3, with D tentatively TRBD2 (6 bases). The CDR3 runs to 14 residues. The V and J ends lost 4 bases and 5 bases respectively, with 14 bases between them. Germline assignment: CDR1 SGDLS and CDR2 YYNGEE. CDR3 DNA: TGTGCCAGCAGCCTCCAAAGCGGGCTAGATACGCAGTATTTT. This gives the protein CASSLQSGLDTQYF.

The chain joins TRBV6-1 to TRBJ2-5; 12 positions match TRBD2. This CDR3 region has 17 residues. With 3 bases clipped from V and 1 base from J, the junction kept 6 bases outside the gene matches. Germline V gene data show CDR1 as MNHNS and CDR2 as SASEGT. For the CDR3, the DNA is TGTGCCAGCAGTGAGGGACTAGCGGGTGGGCCCCAAGAGACCCAGTACTTC. It yields the protein CASSEGLAGGPQETQYF.

This chain joins TRBV4-3 and TRBJ2-6; D is unresolved. The V gene lost 1 base and the J gene lost 0 bases, with 4 bases spanning the gap. Germline assignment: CDR1 LGHNA and CDR2 YSLEER. CDR3 length: 15 residues. CDR3: CASSQGASGANVLTF. The CDR3 DNA follows: TGCGCCAGCAGCCAAGGAGCCTCTGGGGCCAACGTCCTGACTTTC.

The rearrangement uses TRBV28 and TRBJ2-4; 10 bases are a match to TRBD1. CDR1 and CDR2 from the germline V gene are MDHEN and SYDVKM. CDR3 length: 18 residues. With 6 bases clipped from V and 2 bases from J, the junction kept 13 bases outside the gene matches. In DNA form, the CDR3 reads TGTGCCAGCAGGCCTGCTATCCGGGACAGGGGAACCAAAAACATTCAGTACTTC. It is translated as CASRPAIRDRGTKNIQYF.

This chain joins TRBV12-3 or TRBV12-4 and TRBJ1-2, with D perhaps matching TRBD1 (6 bases). The CDR3 consists of 13 residues. V was trimmed by 6 bases and J by 6 bases, leaving 14 bases between them. This CDR3 reads CASRKSAGDGYTF. CDR3 in DNA: TGTGCCAGCAGGAAGTCTGCAGGGGATGGCTACACCTTC.

This clone was seen once. The chain is built from TRBV7-2 and TRBJ2-1; 9 bases are a match to TRBD2. Germline V CDR1 and CDR2: SGHTA, FQGNSA. The CDR3 extends over 14 amino acids. Trimming at V came to 5 bases and at J to 9 bases, leaving 8 bases not matched to a gene. CDR3 bases: TGTGCCAGCAGCCGCGGGAGGGCCAGTACTGAGCAGTTCTTC. Translation gives CASSRGRASTEQFF.

This chain links TRBV19 with TRBJ1-5; D remains ambiguous. V lost 2 bases to trimming and J lost 4 bases, with 12 bases between them. The CDR3 covers 15 residues. Germline V gene data show CDR1 as LNHDA and CDR2 as SQIVND (reference sequence). CDR3 bases: TGTGCCAGTAGTATACGCGCCCTAGGTAATCAGCCCCAGCATTTT. It yields the protein CASSIRALGNQPQHF.

The V gene is TRBV12-3 or TRBV12-4, the J gene TRBJ2-7, with D hard to call. V lost 5 bases, J lost 4 bases, and 12 bases lay in between. The CDR3 has 13 amino acids. CDR3 amino acids: CASSPQTSYEQYF. The CDR3 DNA reads TGTGCCAGCAGTCCTCAAACCAGTTACGAGCAGTACTTC.

The V call is TRBV6-5, the J call TRBJ2-7; 9 bases line up with TRBD2. The CDR3 loop spans 15 amino acids. V was pared by 8 bases and J by 1 base, with 9 bases of the junction left unmatched. The germline CDR1 and CDR2 sequences are MNHEY and SVGAGI. This CDR3 is CASRGGDTASYEQYF. In DNA form, the CDR3 reads TGTGCCAGCCGCGGGGGGGACACAGCTTCCTACGAGCAGTACTTC.